The 30 T cell receptor beta chains given below trace back to one sample, sequenced in a study of cytotoxic CD8 clonotypes in ibrutinib-treated CLL. Profiled with immunoSEQ multiplex PCR; TCRdb holds only in-frame clones, not every one. The repertoire has 120,000 to 150,000 clones, approximately 75% of them found once; the top ten carry under 35%. This specimen consisted of PBMCs, obtained after 12 months of ibrutinib treatment. These receptors were collected from a human donor with chronic lymphocytic leukemia.

This clone was recorded only once. This chain uses TRBV5-1 with TRBJ2-1; possible D gene TRBD2, 6 bases. V shed 0 bases and J shed 1 base, with 14 bases lying between them. The CDR3 is 17 residues long. The germline gives CDR1 SGHRS, CDR2 YFSETQ. Here the CDR3 reads CASSLVWGVPSYNEQFF. As DNA, the CDR3 is TGCGCCAGCAGCTTGGTATGGGGGGTCCCATCCTACAATGAGCAGTTCTTC.

The chain combines TRBV4-3 with TRBJ2-6; the D is unclear. Germline CDR1 reads LGHNA; CDR2 reads YSLEER. The length of the CDR3 is 15 residues. V was shortened by 0 bases and J by 1 base, with 4 bases between the two germline ends. CDR3 DNA: TGCGCCAGCAGCCAAGATCGTTCTGGGGCCAACGTCCTGACTTTC. It translates to CASSQDRSGANVLTF.

V usage is TRBV27 and J usage is TRBJ1-4, with 9 bases lining up with TRBD1. The V gene's germline CDR1 is MNHEY and CDR2 SMNVEV (reference sequence). The CDR3 is 17 residues long. V lost 5 bases and J lost 0; bases outside the gene matches: 7. CDR3 loop: CASSPPTGGSTNEKLFF. The CDR3 DNA is TGTGCCAGCAGTCCTCCGACAGGGGGATCAACTAATGAAAAACTGTTTTTT.

DNA for the CDR3: TGTGCCAGCAGTTCGAGGGGGGGGTGTTACTATGGCTACACCTTC. The encoded protein is CASSSRGGCYYGYTF. The chain couples TRBV6-5 to TRBJ1-2, with D possibly TRBD1 on 6 matching bases. The CDR3 is 15 residues long. Germline V gene sequence: CDR1 MNHEY, CDR2 SVGAGI. V was trimmed by 4 bases and J by 3 bases, leaving 15 bases between them.

The chain joins TRBV6-5 to TRBJ1-1; D ambiguous. Trimming left V 7 bases short and J 4 bases short, with 7 bases between. The germline V gene encodes CDR1 MNHEY and CDR2 SVGAGI. This CDR3 is 11 amino acids long. The CDR3 protein is CASKAITEAFF. In nucleotides, the CDR3 is TGTGCCAGCAAAGCCATCACTGAAGCTTTCTTT.

The rearrangement uses TRBV7-3 and TRBJ1-2, with D possibly TRBD1 on 6 matching bases. The germline V gene has CDR1 SGHTA and CDR2 FQGTGA. The ends were cut back, 5 bases at V and 8 bases at J, with 18 bases in the middle. There are 14 residues in the CDR3. The CDR3 loop is CASSPQAGAKGYTF. DNA for the CDR3: TGTGCCAGCAGCCCACAGGCGGGGGCGAAAGGCTACACCTTC.

V is TRBV14 and J is TRBJ2-7, with no clear D. Trimming removed 0 bases at V and 1 base at J, with 7 bases between. This CDR3 has 14 amino acids. In germline, CDR1 is SGHDN, CDR2 FVKESK. CDR3 sequence: CASSQDMSSYEQYF. CDR3 coding DNA: TGTGCCAGCAGCCAAGATATGTCTTCCTACGAGCAGTACTTC.

V usage is TRBV5-1 and J usage is TRBJ2-7; 9 bases agree with TRBD1. The CDR3 is 14 amino acids. Per germline, CDR1 SGHRS and CDR2 YFSETQ. The J segment lost 5 bases and the V segment lost 1 base, leaving 4 bases of the junction unmatched. This CDR3 is CASSLTGGLDEQYF. In DNA, the CDR3 is TGCGCCAGCAGCTTGACAGGGGGCTTGGACGAGCAGTACTTC.

The chain carries TRBV28 and TRBJ1-1, with a tentative D call TRBD1 (5 bases). Germline V gene data show CDR1 as MDHEN and CDR2 as SYDVKM. This CDR3 is 14 amino acids long. V was cut by 6 bases and J by 0 bases, with 11 bases left in between. The CDR3 region has the DNA TGTGCCAGCAGGTCCGGGACGTTGAACACTGAAGCTTTCTTT. Translated: CASRSGTLNTEAFF.

The chain links TRBV19 to TRBJ1-3, with D unresolved. V lost 7 bases to trimming and J lost 2 bases, with 9 bases between them. This CDR3 is built from 13 residues. From germline, CDR1 is LNHDA and CDR2 SQIVND (reference sequence). The CDR3 here is CASNPGAGNTIYF. CDR3 DNA sequence: TGTGCCAGTAACCCAGGAGCTGGAAACACCATATATTTT.

This clone has ten or more counts. This chain uses TRBV30 with TRBJ1-1, with D hard to call. CDR3 size: 11 residues. V was clipped by 3 bases and J by 4 bases, with 6 bases between them. Germline V gene data show CDR1 as GTSNPN and CDR2 as SVGIG (reference sequence). In DNA form, the CDR3 reads TGTGCCTGGAGAGTTGTCACTGAAGCTTTCTTT. It yields the protein CAWRVVTEAFF.

V is TRBV6-1 and J is TRBJ2-1; 13 bases match TRBD2. V was clipped by 4 bases and J by 9 bases; unmatched bases: 0. This CDR3 has 13 residues. The V gene's germline CDR1 is MNHNS and CDR2 SASEGT. For the CDR3, the DNA is TGTGCCAGCAGTGGACTAGCGGGAGGTGAGCAGTTCTTC. It specifies CASSGLAGGEQFF.

The chain is built from TRBV18 and TRBJ1-4; 12 bases map to TRBD1. Germline V gene sequence: CDR1 KGHSH, CDR2 LQKENI. Trimming took 3 bases from V and 3 from J; bases not matched to a gene: 11. The CDR3 totals 19 residues. The CDR3 sequence is CASSPEGQGAFFSNEKLFF. CDR3 in DNA: TGTGCCAGCTCACCCGAGGGACAGGGGGCGTTCTTTTCTAATGAAAAACTGTTTTTT.

V gene TRBV10-3 combines with J gene TRBJ2-1; TRBD1 agrees at 10 bases. Trimming took 3 bases from V and 6 from J; bases not matched to a gene: 2. CDR1 and CDR2 from the germline V gene are ENHRY and SYGVKD. The CDR3 contains 14 residues. This CDR3 is CAISDGQGGNEQFF. The CDR3 nucleotides are TGTGCCATCAGTGACGGACAGGGGGGCAATGAGCAGTTCTTC.

This sequence joins TRBV7-2 and TRBJ2-3, with 8 bases fitting TRBD2. The CDR3 sequence is 15 residues long. The V gene end was trimmed by 6 bases and the J gene end by 4 bases; junction bases not matched to a gene: 9. CDR1 and CDR2 (germline): SGHTA, FQGNSA. The CDR3, as DNA: TGTGCCAGCAGTACCCTCCCGGGAGGGGCAGATACGCAGTATTTT. Translation: CASSTLPGGADTQYF.

The rearrangement uses TRBV4-1 and TRBJ2-2, with D perhaps TRBD2 (5 bases). V was cut by 0 bases and J by 6 bases, with 8 bases left in between. The CDR3 runs to 14 residues. From germline, CDR1 is MGHRA and CDR2 YSYEKL. For the CDR3, the DNA is TGCGCCAGCAGCCAAGAGCGGGTTCCCGGGGAGCTGTTTTTT. Its translation: CASSQERVPGELFF.

The gene calls are TRBV11-2 and TRBJ1-1; unclear D gene. V lost 1 base and J 2 bases, leaving 11 bases between the germline ends. CDR1 and CDR2 from the germline V gene are SGHAT and FQNNGV. The CDR3 is 15 residues long. This CDR3 reads CASSLGTLLNTEAFF. Here the CDR3 DNA reads TGTGCCAGCAGCTTAGGGACTCTCCTCAACACTGAAGCTTTCTTT.

The rearrangement uses TRBV7-2 and TRBJ2-7; possible D gene TRBD2, 5 bases. The germline gives CDR1 SGHTA, CDR2 FQGNSA. The germline V and J ends were trimmed by 6 bases and 3 bases, with 12 bases remaining between them. This CDR3 has 13 residues. CDR3 bases: TGTGCCAGCAGTCTAGGGCGGGTCTACGAGCAGTACTTC. Translation gives CASSLGRVYEQYF.

This clone was observed a handful of times. The chain has TRBV29-1 and TRBJ2-1; D may be TRBD1 (6 bases). The germline V gene encodes CDR1 SQVTM and CDR2 ANQGSEA. This CDR3 region has 14 residues. V lost 4 bases and J lost 9, with 19 bases in between. CDR3 protein: CSVVLRQVGGEQFF. CDR3 in DNA: TGCAGCGTTGTCCTGAGACAGGTTGGGGGTGAGCAGTTCTTC.

There are a few counts of this clone. This chain joins TRBV7-9 and TRBJ2-2; 7 bases fit TRBD1. In germline, CDR1 is SEHNR, CDR2 FQNEAQ (reference sequence). The CDR3 is made up of 13 amino acids. V lost 4 bases to trimming and J lost 4 bases; unmatched junction nucleotides: 0. The CDR3 DNA sequence: TGTGCCAGCAGCTCAGGGGGCACCGGGGAGCTGTTTTTT. Encoded protein: CASSSGGTGELFF.

This clone showed up just a few times. The chain recombines TRBV29-1 with TRBJ1-1; 7 bases match TRBD1. The V segment lost 5 bases and the J segment 6 bases; nucleotides outside the gene matches: 6. CDR3 length equals 12 residues. Germline CDR1 is SQVTM and CDR2 is ANQGSEA. CDR3 in amino acids: CSVSDRDAEAFF. CDR3 coding DNA: TGCAGCGTTAGCGACAGGGACGCTGAAGCTTTCTTT.

V and J are TRBV18 and TRBJ2-7; D unresolved. The CDR3 spans 13 residues. Trimming left V 2 bases short and J 4 bases short, with 9 bases between. Germline V lookup: CDR1 KGHSH, CDR2 LQKENI. The CDR3 loop reads CASSPASTYEQYF. CDR3 coding DNA: TGTGCCAGCTCACCAGCCTCAACGTACGAGCAGTACTTC.

The chain recombines TRBV7-2 with TRBJ1-5; no clear D. Looked up from germline, CDR1 is SGHTA and CDR2 is FQGNSA. V was cut by 1 base and J by 3 bases, with 10 bases left in between. The CDR3 totals 15 residues. The CDR3 DNA follows: TGTGCCAGCAGCTTAGTTTCCAGTGACAATCAGCCCCAGCATTTT. This sequence encodes CASSLVSSDNQPQHF.

This clone was detected a few times. The chain couples TRBV30 to TRBJ2-7; D uncertain. This CDR3 contains 11 residues. Germline loops: CDR1 GTSNPN, CDR2 SVGIG (reference sequence). V lost 0 bases to trimming and J lost 6 bases, with 6 bases between them. CDR3 amino acids: CAWSVEREQYF. Here the CDR3 DNA reads TGTGCCTGGAGTGTAGAGCGCGAGCAGTACTTC.

V is TRBV10-1 and J is TRBJ2-7; the match to TRBD2 covers 8 bases. This CDR3 is 13 amino acids long. Per the germline V gene, CDR1 is WNHNN and CDR2 is SYGVQD (reference sequence). Losses at the gene ends were 3 bases for V and 2 bases for J; bases not matched to a gene: 0. The CDR3 nucleotides read TGCGCCAGCAGTGAACTAGCGGCCTACGAGCAGTACTTC. Protein product: CASSELAAYEQYF.

Remarks on this clone: One end of the junction is discordant with germline, which a read error may explain. V usage is TRBV7-7 and J usage is TRBJ2-7, with 12 bases aligning to TRBD2. The CDR3 is 21 amino acids. The germline V gene has CDR1 SSHAT and CDR2 FNYEAQ (reference sequence). The chain's CDR3 is CASSLDKAGTSGLTLPYEQYF. CDR3 nucleotides: TGTGCTAGCAGCTTAGATAAGGCGGGGACTAGCGGGCTTACCCTACCCTACGAGCAGTACTTC.

In the case of this clone: Other DNA sequences of this sample code for an identical CDR3. The gene calls are TRBV27 and TRBJ1-1; possible D gene TRBD1, 5 bases. V was shortened by 0 bases and J by 4 bases, with 9 bases between the two germline ends. Germline V CDR1 and CDR2: MNHEY, SMNVEV (reference sequence). The CDR3 length is 14 residues. CDR3 DNA sequence: TGTGCCAGCAGTTTATCTCGCGGGGGCACTGAAGCTTTCTTT. It specifies CASSLSRGGTEAFF.

The chain uses TRBV7-9 and TRBJ2-5; 9 bases are shared with TRBD2. This CDR3 comprises 15 residues. Germline V CDR1 and CDR2: SEHNR, FQNEAQ (reference sequence). V shed 5 bases, J shed 1 base, and the junction held 5 bases outside the gene matches. CDR3 coding DNA: TGTGCCAGCAGCCCGTTAGCGGGGGCCCAAGAGACCCAGTACTTC. Protein product: CASSPLAGAQETQYF.

J is TRBJ2-7 and V is TRBV5-1, with 10 bases identical to TRBD2. The V gene end was trimmed by 2 bases and the J gene end by 1 base; junction bases not matched to a gene: 15. The CDR3 has 19 residues. Germline CDR1 reads SGHRS; CDR2 reads YFSETQ. The CDR3 DNA follows: TGCGCCAGCAGCTTAACTAGCGGGGTCCGTTTCGGGGGTTCCTACGAGCAGTACTTC. Translating gives CASSLTSGVRFGGSYEQYF. The full variable domain, its missing parts supplied by reference TRBV5-1 and TRBJ2-7, is KAGVTQTPRYLIKTRGQQVTLSCSPISGHRSVSWYQQTPGQGLQFLFEYFSETQRNKGNFPGRFSGRQFSNSRSEMNVSTLELGDSALYLCASSLTSGVRFGGSYEQYFGPGTRLTVT.

The CDR3 loop reads CASSLRASSGSRAGELFF. As DNA, the CDR3 is TGCGCCAGCAGCTTGCGAGCCTCTAGCGGGAGTAGGGCCGGGGAGCTGTTTTTT. The chain carries TRBV5-1 and TRBJ2-2, with TRBD2 identical over 10 bases. Germline V CDR1 and CDR2: SGHRS, YFSETQ. The length of the CDR3 is 18 residues. With 1 base clipped from V and 6 bases from J, the junction kept 12 bases outside the gene matches.